Reported below is one T cell receptor (beta chain). Its antigen is unidentified. This entry belongs to a study of a mutant IDH1 vaccine in newly diagnosed glioma. Background on the study: Before enrollment, patients got radiotherapy alone, temozolomide alone, or mostly the combination.

The CDR3 runs to 15 residues. Trimming cost V 6 bases and J 5 bases, with 16 bases left between them. Per the germline V gene, CDR1 is MGHDK and CDR2 is SYGVNS. Noted time point: week 47, end of study. Vaccinated patients received 300 ug of mutant IDH1 20-mer peptide per dose, with topical imiquimod. In every donor, the tumor was a new WHO grade 3 or 4 IDH1-mutant, ATRX-lost astrocytoma. The study, taken as a whole, reports: The vaccine induced immune responses, and these occurred in about 95% of patients.

Repertoires were generated with immunoSEQ multiplex PCR, while TCRdb's copy carries only in-frame clones and drops some. The table includes 40,000 or so clones, 70% to 85% detected once. The sequence came from a man between 18 and 29 years old with glioma. Some clones in this sample may be carry-over from other donors' samples. The chain has TRBV25-1 and TRBJ2-2; D is possibly TRBD1 or TRBD2 (6 bases each). The material sequenced was PBMCs, taken from a glioma patient whose treatment included an IDH1 peptide vaccine. The CDR3 sequence is CASRDGGAGTGELFF. In DNA form, the CDR3 reads TGTGCCAGCAGGGACGGGGGCGCGGGAACCGGGGAGCTGTTTTTT. The variable domain in full, completed from reference TRBV25-1 and TRBJ2-2, reads EADIYQTPRYLVIGTGKKITLECSQTMGHDKMYWYQQDPGMELHLIHYSYGVNSTEKGDLSSESTVSRIRTEHFPLTLESARPSHTSQYLCASRDGGAGTGELFFGEGSRLTVL.